This T cell receptor beta chain was captured by sequencing in a study of blood T cell dynamics during melanoma immunotherapy. Measured with immunoSEQ multiplex PCR; TCRdb has only the in-frame clones, and not every one. The sample shows about 12,000 clones, roughly 90% of them seen only once. This CDR3 comprises 12 residues. Trimming shortened V by 5 bases and J by 2 bases, and 6 bases separated the two germline ends. Germline V lookup: CDR1 SGHAT, CDR2 FQNNGV. Indicated time point: week 3, after first cycle of checkpoint inhibitor. Disease control meant complete response, partial response or stable disease at 12 weeks.

This sequence joins TRBV11-2 and TRBJ2-5; D ambiguous. Sequenced material: blood, taken from a patient treated with checkpoint blockade. The origin of this receptor is a human donor with melanoma. In DNA, the CDR3 is TGTGCCAGCAGCCCCGCACAAGAGACCCAGTACTTC. This encodes CASSPAQETQYF.